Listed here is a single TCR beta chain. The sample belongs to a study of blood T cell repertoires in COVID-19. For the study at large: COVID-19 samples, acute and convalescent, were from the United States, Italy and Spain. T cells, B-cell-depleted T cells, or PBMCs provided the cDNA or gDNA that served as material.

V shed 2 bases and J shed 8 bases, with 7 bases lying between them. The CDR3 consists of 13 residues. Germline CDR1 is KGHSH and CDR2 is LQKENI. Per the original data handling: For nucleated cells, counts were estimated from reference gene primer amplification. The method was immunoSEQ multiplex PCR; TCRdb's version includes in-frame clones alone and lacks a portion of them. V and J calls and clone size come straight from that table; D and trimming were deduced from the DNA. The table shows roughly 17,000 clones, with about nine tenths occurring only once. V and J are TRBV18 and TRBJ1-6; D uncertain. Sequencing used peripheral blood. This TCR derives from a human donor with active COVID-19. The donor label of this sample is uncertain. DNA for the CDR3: TGTGCCAGCTCACCATCGAGGGATTCACCCCTCCACTTT. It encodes CASSPSRDSPLHF.